These 23 T cell receptor beta chains came from one sample sequenced in a study of tumor-infiltrating lymphocytes in primary liver carcinoma. They got blood RNA out of unsorted whole blood and also pulled out germline DNA. A constant-region primer served to make TCR beta cDNA from about 0.45 ug total RNA. Researchers made the TCR beta libraries by running three nested multiplex PCR rounds with slightly modified ARM-PCR. Rounds one and two of PCR, each of 10 cycles, were primed with TRBV1-TRBV30 forward primers and a C-beta reverse primer. In TCRdb, the multiplex PCR reads were re-called with MiXCR into one record per CDR3 protein. The repertoire includes nearly 200,000 distinct CDR3 sequences, approximately 65% of them detected once, and around 7.1% sits in the top ten. The specimen sequenced was peripheral blood. These receptors were obtained from a woman between 55 and 75 years old with primary liver carcinoma and hepatitis B virus infection.

Worth noting for this clonotype: A clone one base away is much larger, so this may be a read error. The chain recombines TRBV6-5 with TRBJ2-7, with a weak D call TRBD1 (5 bases). Germline V gene sequence: CDR1 MNHEY, CDR2 SVGAGI. V lost 2 bases, J lost 2 bases, and 10 bases lay in between. The CDR3 covers 14 residues. The CDR3 sequence is CASSYIDRTYEQYF. As DNA, the CDR3 is TGTGCCAGCAGTTACATAGACAGAACCTACGAGCAGTACTTC.

A word on this clonotype: It may be a read error: a sequence one base away is much more abundant. The J gene is TRBJ2-2, the V gene TRBV12-3 or TRBV12-4; possible D gene TRBD2, 6 bases. The CDR3 covers 16 residues. Deletions cut 6 bases from V and 4 bases from J, with 18 bases between. DNA of the CDR3: TGTGCCAGCAGCCCTTGGGCGGCTAGCGCCACCGGGGAGCTGTTTTTT. It specifies CASSPWAASATGELFF.

The chain uses TRBV11-2 and TRBJ2-1; perhaps TRBD2 as D (6 bases). Trimming removed 0 bases from V and 5 bases from J, with 8 bases in between. This CDR3 contains 14 residues. The germline V gene has CDR1 SGHAT and CDR2 FQNNGV. In nucleotides, the CDR3 is TGTGCCAGCAGCTTAGAAGGACTAAACAATGAGCAGTTCTTC. It is translated as CASSLEGLNNEQFF.

Concerning this clonotype itself: The CDR3 does not end in the conserved phenylalanine or tryptophan, so this is likely a read error. The rearrangement links TRBV11-1 to TRBJ2-5; no firm D call. V was trimmed by 5 bases and J by 7 bases, leaving 11 bases between them. This CDR3 is 12 amino acids long. CDR1 is SGHAT, CDR2 FQDESV, per germline (reference sequence). In DNA form, the CDR3 reads TGTGCCAGCAGCCCCCGGAAGGGGACCCAGTACTCC. This gives the protein CASSPRKGTQYS.

This clonotype has just one count. The junction shows a germline mismatch at one end, possibly a read error. J is TRBJ1-1 and V is TRBV25-1; TRBD1 matches 7 bases. Germline CDR1 reads MGHDK; CDR2 reads SYGVNS. This CDR3 is 14 amino acids long. CDR3 amino acids: CASTGTVTNTVAFF. CDR3 nucleotides: TGTGCCAGCACGGGGACAGTTACGAACACTGTAGCTTTCTTT.

This clonotype was observed a handful of times. This chain uses TRBV28 with TRBJ1-1, with a tentative D call TRBD1 (5 bases). Trimming took 11 bases from V and 2 from J, leaving 15 bases between them. CDR3 size: 13 residues. Looked up from germline, CDR1 is MDHEN and CDR2 is SYDVKM. The DNA of the CDR3 is TGTGCCGGGGGGAGGGCGGCCAACACTGAAGCTTTCTTT. Protein sequence: CAGGRAANTEAFF.

A word on this clonotype: At one boundary the junction diverges from the germline segment, which might be a read error. This sequence joins TRBV11-2 and TRBJ2-1; D may be TRBD2 (5 bases). This CDR3 is 16 amino acids long. Per germline, CDR1 SGHAT and CDR2 FQNNGV. Here the CDR3 reads CASSLAPAGIYNEQLF. The CDR3 DNA reads as TGTGCCAGCAGCTTAGCCCCAGCCGGGATATACAATGAGCAGCTCTTC. Full variable domain (missing parts from reference TRBV11-2 and TRBJ2-1): EAGVAQSPRYKIIEKRQSVAFWCNPISGHATLYWYQQILGQGPKLLIQFQNNGVVDDSQLPKDRFSAERLKGVDSTLKIQPAKLEDSAVYLCASSLAPAGIYNEQLFGPGTRLTVL.

The chain combines TRBV4-1 with TRBJ1-4; D is ambiguous. The V end was cut by 0 bases, the J end by 7 bases, with 15 bases between. The CDR3 runs to 16 residues. Germline lookup yields CDR1 MGHRA and CDR2 YSYEKL. The CDR3 coding sequence is TGCGCCAGCAGCCAAGAAAGGACCCTGTATAGTGAAAAACTGTTTTTT. Its translation: CASSQERTLYSEKLFF.

Comments on this clonotype: One base away lies a much larger clone, so this may be a sequencing read error. This CDR3 fails to terminate in the conserved phenylalanine or tryptophan, so it likely reflects a read error. The rearrangement links TRBV12-5 to TRBJ2-7; TRBD1 agrees at 10 bases. After removal of 4 bases from V and 4 bases from J, the junction contained 4 bases not matched to a gene. The germline V gene has CDR1 LGHNT and CDR2 FRNRAP. The CDR3 is 14 residues long. The CDR3: CASGSTGGSYEQYS. The CDR3 nucleotides read TGTGCTAGTGGTTCGACAGGGGGCTCTTACGAGCAGTACTCC.

This rearrangement joins TRBV29-1 to TRBJ2-3; D assignment may be TRBD1 or TRBD2 (5 bases each). This CDR3 is built from 13 residues. V was cut by 3 bases and J by 2 bases, with 9 bases left in between. CDR1 SQVTM and CDR2 ANQGSEA come from the germline V gene. The CDR3 nucleotides read TGCAGCGTTGACGGAGGACACACAGATACGCAGTATTTT. As protein: CSVDGGHTDTQYF.

Points on this clonotype: One junction end disagrees with the germline gene, perhaps due to a read error. The V and J genes are TRBV11-1 and TRBJ2-5; D not resolved. This CDR3 comprises 17 residues. Germline V lookup: CDR1 SGHAT, CDR2 FQDESV (reference sequence). This chain's CDR3 is CANSLVSSGRCRETQYF. The CDR3 bases are TGTGCCAACAGCTTAGTCTCTTCAGGACGCTGCCGGGAGACCCAGTACTTC.

This clonotype was seen once. A much larger clone lies a single base off, so this may be a read error. This chain joins TRBV5-5 and TRBJ2-1; D remains unclear. Germline V gene data show CDR1 as SGHKS and CDR2 as YYEKEE (reference sequence). There are 10 residues in the CDR3. In DNA, the CDR3 is TGTGCCAGCAGCGTCAATGAGCGGTTCTTC. It encodes CASSVNERFF.

A single count supports this clonotype. This chain uses TRBV6-5 with TRBJ2-5; D is tentatively TRBD1 or TRBD2 (5 bases each). Germline V gene data show CDR1 as MNHEY and CDR2 as SVGAGI. CDR3 size: 15 residues. Trimming took off 4 bases at V and 2 bases at J, with 14 bases between the two ends. CDR3 sequence: CASSFRDASQETQYF. The CDR3 DNA is TGTGCCAGCAGTTTCCGGGACGCGTCACAAGAGACCCAGTACTTC.

V and J are TRBV28 and TRBJ2-2; 9 bases are shared with TRBD1. V lost 8 bases and J lost 1; bases outside the gene matches: 8. CDR3 length: 16 amino acids. Per the germline V gene, CDR1 is MDHEN and CDR2 is SYDVKM. The CDR3 loop reads CASGDREVRNTGELFF. CDR3 nucleotide sequence: TGTGCCAGCGGGGACAGGGAGGTTCGGAACACCGGGGAGCTGTTTTTT.

In regard to this clonotype: The conserved final phenylalanine or tryptophan is absent from the CDR3, which likely points to a read error. V and J are TRBV30 and TRBJ1-1, with no clear D. Germline V gene sequence: CDR1 GTSNPN, CDR2 SVGIG (reference sequence). Between the trimmed V and J ends, which lost 4 bases and 11 bases, there was a span of 14 bases. CDR3 length equals 11 residues. CDR3 amino acids: CAWNRGGSAFL. CDR3 coding DNA: TGTGCCTGGAACCGTGGTGGCTCGGCTTTCCTT.

As regards this clonotype: At one boundary the junction diverges from the germline segment, which might be a read error. J is TRBJ2-2 and V is TRBV11-2, with a possible D match to TRBD1 (6 bases). The CDR3 totals 16 residues. The germline gives CDR1 SGHAT, CDR2 FQNNGV. For the CDR3, the DNA is TGTGCCAGCAGCCAGGAACTTCCAGGGGCCACCGGGGTGCTGCTTTTT. It specifies CASSQELPGATGVLLF.

In regard to this clonotype: This may stem from a read error, because a much larger clone lies one nucleotide away. This chain links TRBV6-2 or TRBV6-3 with TRBJ2-7; D perhaps matches TRBD1 (6 bases). Germline loops: CDR1 MNHEY, CDR2 SVGEGT. The CDR3 totals 13 residues. V was pared by 7 bases and J by 3 bases, with 13 bases between. This CDR3 reads CASTEQGSYEQYF. For the CDR3, the DNA is TGTGCCAGCACGGAACAGGGTAGCTACGAGCAGTACTTC.

The rearrangement uses TRBV12-3 or TRBV12-4 and TRBJ2-3; 11 positions match TRBD2. Trimming at V came to 4 bases and at J to 9 bases, leaving 12 bases not matched to a gene. This CDR3 spans 16 amino acids. CDR3 loop: CASSSQTSGTLETQYF. Here the CDR3 DNA reads TGTGCCAGCAGTTCCCAGACTAGCGGGACCTTAGAAACGCAGTATTTT.

The sample holds a few counts of this clonotype. The conserved closing phenylalanine or tryptophan is absent in this CDR3, likely reflecting a read error. The chain is built from TRBV29-1 and TRBJ2-1; D uncertain. The germline gives CDR1 SQVTM, CDR2 ANQGSEA. Trimming pared 7 bases from V and 0 bases from J, leaving 7 bases between. The CDR3 covers 12 residues. The CDR3 region has the DNA TGCAGCGCACAAGACTCCTACAATGAGCAGTTCTCC. Protein: CSAQDSYNEQFS.

A single count supports this clonotype. Just one base apart from a much larger clone, this may be a read error. A read error is likely, as this CDR3 ends without the conserved phenylalanine or tryptophan. The V gene is TRBV12-3 or TRBV12-4, the J gene TRBJ1-1; D uncertain. Trimming pared 3 bases from V and 1 base from J, leaving 3 bases between. The CDR3 contains 12 residues. CDR3 sequence: CASSLSNTEAFL. The CDR3 region has the DNA TGTGCCAGCAGTTTGTCGAACACTGAAGCTTTCTTA.

About this clonotype itself: The CDR3 does not end in the conserved phenylalanine or tryptophan, so this is likely a read error. This chain joins TRBV5-4 and TRBJ1-3; the match to TRBD1 covers 7 bases. CDR3 length: 14 residues. V gave up 4 bases and J gave up 2 bases; unmatched junction bases: 3. Germline CDR1 is SGHNT and CDR2 is YYREEE (reference sequence). DNA of the CDR3: TGTGCCAGCAGCCTTGACAGGGCTGGAAACACCATATATTTA. Translating gives CASSLDRAGNTIYL.

The chain uses TRBV19 and TRBJ2-7; 9 nucleotides line up with TRBD2. Germline-derived CDR1 and CDR2 are LNHDA and SQIVND (reference sequence). With V trimmed by 4 bases and J by 3 bases, 4 bases remained unmatched. This CDR3 has 14 residues. This CDR3 is CASSTLAGSYEQYF. The CDR3 DNA is TGTGCCAGTAGTACGCTAGCGGGAAGCTACGAGCAGTACTTC.

Concerning this clonotype: Just one base apart from a much larger clone, this may be a read error. The chain links TRBV5-1 to TRBJ2-1; a weak D match, TRBD2 (5 bases). This CDR3 has 15 residues. Germline lookup yields CDR1 SGHRS and CDR2 YFSETQ. V lost 0 bases and J 4 bases, leaving 11 bases between the germline ends. In DNA, the CDR3 is TGCGCCAGCAGCTTGGAGGAGGAACCTTACAATGAGCAGTTCTTC. This sequence encodes CASSLEEEPYNEQFF.